A single T cell receptor beta chain is shown here with its context. These data are taken from a study of blood T cell repertoires in COVID-19. Whole-study context: The analysed material was cDNA or gDNA that came from T cells, B-cell-depleted T cells, or PBMCs.

Under the authors' procedure: The assay estimated nucleated cells by amplifying reference gene primers. Repertoires were generated with immunoSEQ multiplex PCR, while TCRdb's copy carries only in-frame clones and drops some. V and J calls plus clone size are reproduced from that table; the DNA served to infer D and trimming. The table records 210,000 or so clones, under 90% of them present only once. With 6 bases clipped from V and 5 bases from J, the junction kept 5 bases outside the gene matches. Germline assignment: CDR1 MNHNS and CDR2 SASEGT. The CDR3 length is 14 residues. This chain links TRBV6-1 with TRBJ1-4, with 8 nucleotides matching TRBD1. The material sequenced was peripheral blood. The clonotype was recovered from a man aged 50 to 60 with acute or convalescent COVID-19. The CDR3 DNA sequence: TGTGCCAGCAGCTACAGGGGGGAGAATGAAAAACTGTTTTTT. It codes for CASSYRGENEKLFF.